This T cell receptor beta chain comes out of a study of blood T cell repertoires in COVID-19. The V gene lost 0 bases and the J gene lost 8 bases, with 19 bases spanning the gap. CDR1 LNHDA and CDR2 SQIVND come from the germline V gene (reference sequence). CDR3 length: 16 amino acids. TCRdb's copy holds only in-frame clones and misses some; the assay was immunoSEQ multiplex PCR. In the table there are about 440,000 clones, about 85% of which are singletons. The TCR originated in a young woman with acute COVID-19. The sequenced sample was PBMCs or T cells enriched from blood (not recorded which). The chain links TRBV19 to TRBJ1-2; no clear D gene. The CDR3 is CASSIDGLGEERGYTF. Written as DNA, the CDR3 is TGTGCCAGTAGTATAGATGGCCTCGGGGAAGAGCGAGGCTACACCTTC.